This T cell receptor (beta chain) was observed in a study of T cells in localized non-small cell lung cancer. Study results and caveats: Among blood samples, higher T cell density accompanied longer overall survival. Adjacent uninvolved lung tissue had the highest T cell clonality, exceeding tumor. Sequencing involved a lone tumor region, leaving heterogeneity possible.

Looked up from germline, CDR1 is SNHLY and CDR2 is FYNNEI. This CDR3 is built from 16 residues. Deletions cut 3 bases from V and 3 bases from J, with 15 bases between. The table came from immunoSEQ multiplex PCR; TCRdb's copy has only in-frame clones and leaves some out. The table lists approximately 50,000 clones, roughly nine tenths of them singletons. Comments on this clone: Its antigen is as yet unknown.

The genes are TRBV2 and TRBJ2-4, with D possibly matching TRBD2 (5 bases). Source: PBMCs, taken before any cancer treatment. This clonotype was obtained from a man aged 40 to 69 with stage II lung adenocarcinoma. The DNA for the CDR3 is TGTGCCAGCAGTGAGGAAGGGAGCTGGGACAAAAACATTCAGTACTTC. It translates to CASSEEGSWDKNIQYF.